The next 16 T cell receptor beta chains were all read from a single sample in a study of identical twins. TCRdb reprocessed the 5' RACE reads via MiXCR and lists one record per CDR3 protein. The sample comprises 450,000 or so distinct CDR3 sequences, roughly an eighth of which are singletons, and more than 0.8% rests with the top ten. These data were also reused for a study on yellow fever vaccine responses in identical twins.

The source material was CD4+ T cells sorted from blood. All receptors come from a woman younger than 35 in good health.

The rearrangement uses TRBV6-5 and TRBJ2-7, with D possibly matching TRBD2 (7 bases). Trimming left V 2 bases short and J 4 bases short, with 12 bases between. CDR1 is MNHEY, CDR2 SVGAGI, per germline. The CDR3 spans 14 residues. The CDR3 spells CASSYQGGVYEQYF. The CDR3 nucleotides read TGTGCCAGCAGTTACCAAGGGGGGGTTTACGAGCAGTACTTC.

The rearrangement links TRBV7-3 to TRBJ2-5, with TRBD2 matching 12 bases. Germline assignment: CDR1 SGHTA and CDR2 FQGTGA. V was clipped by 0 bases and J by 5 bases; unmatched bases: 16. This CDR3 is built from 20 residues. CDR3 coding DNA: TGTGCCAGCAGCTTAACTCCGGGACTCGGACTAGCGGGGACCGGGGAGACCCAGTACTTC. It codes for CASSLTPGLGLAGTGETQYF.

The genes are TRBV5-1 and TRBJ1-6; the match to TRBD1 covers 7 bases. The CDR3 consists of 15 residues. Germline lookup yields CDR1 SGHRS and CDR2 YFSETQ. The V and J ends lost 1 base and 8 bases, in that order; junction bases with no gene match: 6. DNA for the CDR3: TGCGCCAGCAGCTTGTCTCGGGACAGTTATTCACCCCTCCACTTT. Protein sequence: CASSLSRDSYSPLHF. Complete variable domain (other parts from reference TRBV5-1 and TRBJ1-6): KAGVTQTPRYLIKTRGQQVTLSCSPISGHRSVSWYQQTPGQGLQFLFEYFSETQRNKGNFPGRFSGRQFSNSRSEMNVSTLELGDSALYLCASSLSRDSYSPLHFGNGTRLTVT.

V and J are TRBV12-3 or TRBV12-4 and TRBJ2-5; D may be TRBD2 (6 bases). The CDR3 runs 14 residues. V dropped 3 bases and J dropped 5 bases, with 13 bases sitting between them. CDR3 DNA sequence: TGTGCCAGCAGTTTGGGCGGGATGGGTGAGACCCAGTACTTC. This encodes CASSLGGMGETQYF.

This clonotype was seen more than once but under ten times. The chain employs TRBV29-1 and TRBJ2-2, with a tentative D call TRBD2 (6 bases). Germline lookup yields CDR1 SQVTM and CDR2 ANQGSEA. V was shortened by 4 bases and J by 1 base, with 13 bases between the two germline ends. The CDR3 has 15 residues. The CDR3 coding sequence is TGCAGCGTTGGGGGGGACGGAGAGAACACCGGGGAGCTGTTTTTT. Translated, it gives CSVGGDGENTGELFF.

The CDR3 here is CATSIGDRGPNEKLFF. The CDR3 DNA reads TGTGCCACCAGCATTGGGGACAGGGGCCCTAATGAAAAACTGTTTTTT. This rearrangement joins TRBV15 to TRBJ1-4, with 10 bases lining up with TRBD1. Germline assignment: CDR1 LNHNV and CDR2 YYDKDF (reference sequence). This CDR3 has 16 residues. V was clipped by 4 bases and J by 3 bases; unmatched bases: 5.

The chain recombines TRBV20-1 with TRBJ2-1; D gene uncertain. From germline, CDR1 is DFQATT and CDR2 SNEGSKA (reference sequence). The CDR3 length is 14 residues. Deletions cut 4 bases from V and 0 bases from J, with 10 bases between. As DNA, the CDR3 is TGCAGTGCTAATCACGGAAGCTCCTACAATGAGCAGTTCTTC. Encoded protein: CSANHGSSYNEQFF.

V usage is TRBV5-5 and J usage is TRBJ2-2; D perhaps matches TRBD1 (6 bases). V shed 4 bases and J shed 4 bases, with 20 bases lying between them. This CDR3 has 17 residues. Per germline, CDR1 SGHKS and CDR2 YYEKEE (reference sequence). The CDR3: CASSPLSGQPSTGELFF. CDR3 sequence (DNA): TGTGCCAGCAGCCCGTTAAGTGGACAGCCTTCCACCGGGGAGCTGTTTTTT.

The chain links TRBV20-1 to TRBJ2-5; D remains ambiguous. The CDR3 length is 11 residues. Germline V gene data show CDR1 as DFQATT and CDR2 as SNEGSKA (reference sequence). Between the trimmed V and J ends, which lost 7 bases and 2 bases, there was a span of 8 bases. CDR3 in amino acids: CSERRQETQYF. As DNA, the CDR3 is TGCAGTGAACGACGGCAAGAGACCCAGTACTTC.

This chain uses TRBV9 with TRBJ2-7, with D hard to call. The CDR3 is 15 residues long. Germline V gene lookup returns CDR1 SGDLS and CDR2 YYNGEE. Trimming pared 0 bases from V and 2 bases from J, leaving 12 bases between. CDR3 nucleotide sequence: TGTGCCAGCAGCGTAGGGGATACGACGACCTACGAGCAGTACTTC. Its translation is CASSVGDTTTYEQYF.

This chain links TRBV7-2 with TRBJ2-7; 10 bases fit TRBD2. With 2 bases clipped from V and 1 base from J, the junction kept 5 bases outside the gene matches. The CDR3 totals 16 residues. Looked up from germline, CDR1 is SGHTA and CDR2 is FQGNSA. This CDR3 reads CASSLSSGRGSYEQYF. The CDR3 DNA sequence: TGTGCCAGCAGCTTATCTAGCGGGAGAGGGTCCTACGAGCAGTACTTC.

The chain carries TRBV30 and TRBJ2-2, with D possibly matching TRBD1 (6 bases). Per the germline V gene, CDR1 is GTSNPN and CDR2 is SVGIG (reference sequence). The CDR3 covers 15 residues. The V and J ends lost 5 bases and 6 bases respectively, with 19 bases between them. The CDR3 reads CAWLTRGRLSGELFF. CDR3 nucleotide sequence: TGTGCCTGGTTGACCAGGGGAAGGTTGTCCGGGGAGCTGTTTTTT.

This clonotype has only a few counts. Written as DNA, the CDR3 is TGTGCCAGCGTGAGGACAGGGAACACCGGGGAGCTGTTTTTT. Its translation is CASVRTGNTGELFF. V usage is TRBV28 and J usage is TRBJ2-2; 7 positions agree with TRBD1. The CDR3 runs 14 residues. After removal of 8 bases from V and 1 base from J, the junction contained 4 bases not matched to a gene. Germline loops: CDR1 MDHEN, CDR2 SYDVKM.

This clonotype was seen only a few times. The CDR3 protein is CASSPKGRRGGTEAFF. DNA of the CDR3: TGTGCCAGCAGCCCCAAAGGGCGCAGGGGCGGAACTGAAGCTTTCTTT. V is TRBV7-9 and J is TRBJ1-1, with a weak D call TRBD1 (6 bases). The CDR3 is 16 residues long. Germline values: CDR1 SEHNR, CDR2 FQNEAQ (reference sequence). Between the trimmed V and J ends, which lost 5 bases and 5 bases, there was a span of 21 bases.

The CDR3 spells CASSFLGTSGGAGELFF. The CDR3 DNA reads TGTGCCAGCAGTTTCCTTGGGACTAGCGGGGGGGCCGGGGAGCTGTTTTTT. The J gene is TRBJ2-2, the V gene TRBV27, with 16 bases that match TRBD2. Trimming cost V 3 bases and J 6 bases; bases outside gene matches: 4. The CDR3 is 17 residues long. In germline, CDR1 is MNHEY, CDR2 SMNVEV (reference sequence).

This clonotype was counted between two and nine times. The V gene is TRBV7-2, the J gene TRBJ2-7; no clear D. This CDR3 region has 15 residues. Germline CDR1 is SGHTA and CDR2 is FQGNSA. The V end lost 5 bases, the J end lost 0 bases, and 14 bases lay between the germline ends. The CDR3 spells CASSARPSASYEQYF. The CDR3 nucleotides are TGTGCCAGCAGCGCCCGTCCTTCGGCCTCCTACGAGCAGTACTTC.